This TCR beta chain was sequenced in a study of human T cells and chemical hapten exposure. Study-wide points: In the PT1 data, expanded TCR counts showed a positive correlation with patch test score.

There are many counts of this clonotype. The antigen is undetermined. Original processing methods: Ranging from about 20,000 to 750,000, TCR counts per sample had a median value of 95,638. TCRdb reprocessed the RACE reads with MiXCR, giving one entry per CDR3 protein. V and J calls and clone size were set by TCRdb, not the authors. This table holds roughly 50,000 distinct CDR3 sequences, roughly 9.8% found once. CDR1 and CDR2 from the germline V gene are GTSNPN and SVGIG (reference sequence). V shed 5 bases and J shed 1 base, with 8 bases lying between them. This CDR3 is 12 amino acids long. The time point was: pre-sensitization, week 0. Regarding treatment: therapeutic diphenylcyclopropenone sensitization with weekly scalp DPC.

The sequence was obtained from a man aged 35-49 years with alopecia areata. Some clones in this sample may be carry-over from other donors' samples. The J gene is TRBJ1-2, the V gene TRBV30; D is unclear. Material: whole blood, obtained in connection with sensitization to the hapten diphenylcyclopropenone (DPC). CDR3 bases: TGTGCCTGGGTGCGGGGTAACTATGGCTACACCTTC. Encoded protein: CAWVRGNYGYTF.